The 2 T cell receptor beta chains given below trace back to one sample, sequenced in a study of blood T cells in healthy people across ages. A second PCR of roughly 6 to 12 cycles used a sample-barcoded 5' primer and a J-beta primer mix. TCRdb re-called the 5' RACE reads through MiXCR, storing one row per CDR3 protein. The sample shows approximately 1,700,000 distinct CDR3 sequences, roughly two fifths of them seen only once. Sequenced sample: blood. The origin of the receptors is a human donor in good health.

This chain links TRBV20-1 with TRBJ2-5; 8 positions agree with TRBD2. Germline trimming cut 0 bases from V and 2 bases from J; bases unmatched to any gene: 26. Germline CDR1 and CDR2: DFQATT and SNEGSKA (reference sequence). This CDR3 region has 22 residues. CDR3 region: CSARDTTSDHKFKPHPQETQYF. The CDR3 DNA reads TGCAGTGCTAGAGACACGACTAGCGATCATAAGTTTAAACCTCACCCACAAGAGACCCAGTACTTC.

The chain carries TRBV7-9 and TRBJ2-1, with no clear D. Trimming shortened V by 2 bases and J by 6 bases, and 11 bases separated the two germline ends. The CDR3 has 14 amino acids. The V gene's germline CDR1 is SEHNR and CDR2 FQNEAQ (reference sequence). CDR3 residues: CASSLMGLGNEQFF. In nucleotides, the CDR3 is TGTGCCAGCAGCTTAATGGGTTTAGGCAATGAGCAGTTCTTC.